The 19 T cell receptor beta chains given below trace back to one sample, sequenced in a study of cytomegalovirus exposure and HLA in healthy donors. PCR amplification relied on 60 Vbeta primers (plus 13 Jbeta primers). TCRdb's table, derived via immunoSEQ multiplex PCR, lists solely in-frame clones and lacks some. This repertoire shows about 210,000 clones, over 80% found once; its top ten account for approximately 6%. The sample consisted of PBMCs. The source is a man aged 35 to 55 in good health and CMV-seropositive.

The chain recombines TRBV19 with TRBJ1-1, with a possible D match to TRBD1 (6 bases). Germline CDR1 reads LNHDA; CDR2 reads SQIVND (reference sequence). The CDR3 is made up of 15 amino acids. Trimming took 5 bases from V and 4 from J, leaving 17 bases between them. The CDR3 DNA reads TGTGCCAGTAGTCAGCCCGGGGGGGCCGGCACTGAAGCTTTCTTT. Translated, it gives CASSQPGGAGTEAFF.

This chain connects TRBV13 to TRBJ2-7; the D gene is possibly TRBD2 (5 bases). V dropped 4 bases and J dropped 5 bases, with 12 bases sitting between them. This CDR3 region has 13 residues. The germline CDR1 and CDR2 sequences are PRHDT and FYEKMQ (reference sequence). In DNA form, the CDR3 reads TGTGCCAGCAGCTCTCGGACTTTCCACGAGCAGTACGTC. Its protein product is CASSSRTFHEQYV.

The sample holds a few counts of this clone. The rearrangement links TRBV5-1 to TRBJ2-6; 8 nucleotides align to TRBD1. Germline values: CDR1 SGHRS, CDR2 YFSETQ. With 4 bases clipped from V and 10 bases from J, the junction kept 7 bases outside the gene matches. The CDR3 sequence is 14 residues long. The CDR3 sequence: CASSTGTGPNVLTF. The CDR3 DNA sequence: TGCGCCAGCAGCACAGGGACAGGCCCTAACGTCCTGACTTTC.

Here the CDR3 reads CASSQGTGLMNTEAFF. CDR3 DNA sequence: TGTGCCAGCAGCCAAGGGACAGGTCTCATGAACACTGAAGCTTTCTTT. V and J are TRBV7-8 and TRBJ1-1; the match to TRBD1 covers 8 bases. From germline, CDR1 is SGHVS and CDR2 FQNEAQ. Losses at the gene ends were 5 bases for V and 0 bases for J; bases not matched to a gene: 8. This CDR3 region has 16 residues. The full variable domain, rest sourced from reference TRBV7-8 and TRBJ1-1, is GAGVSQSPRYKVAKRGQDVALRCDPISGHVSLFWYQQALGQGPEFLTYFQNEAQLDKSGLPSDRFFAERPEGSVSTLKIQRTQQEDSAVYLCASSQGTGLMNTEAFFGQGTRLTVV.

CDR3 in DNA: TGTGCCAGCAGCATCCCGACTAGCGGGAGGTACAGCTCCTACAATGAGCAGTTCTTC. It is translated as CASSIPTSGRYSSYNEQFF. J is TRBJ2-1 and V is TRBV5-6; 13 positions match TRBD2. The CDR3 contains 19 residues. Trimming removed 4 bases from V and 0 bases from J; junction bases left unmatched: 10. Germline V CDR1 and CDR2: SGHDT, YYEEEE.

This CDR3 is CASSLQGRGYTF. CDR3 DNA sequence: TGTGCCAGCAGTTTACAGGGCCGGGGCTACACCTTC. The V gene is TRBV6-5, the J gene TRBJ1-2; D is possibly TRBD1 (6 bases). The CDR3 has 12 residues. With 4 bases removed from V and 8 bases from J, the gap between germline ends came to 11 bases. Germline V gene sequence: CDR1 MNHEY, CDR2 SVGAGI.

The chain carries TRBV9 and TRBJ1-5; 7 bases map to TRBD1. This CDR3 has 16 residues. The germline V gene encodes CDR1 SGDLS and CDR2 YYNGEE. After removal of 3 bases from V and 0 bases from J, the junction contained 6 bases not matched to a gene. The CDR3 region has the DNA TGTGCCAGCAGCGCCACCGGGACAGCTAGCAATCAGCCCCAGCATTTT. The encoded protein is CASSATGTASNQPQHF.

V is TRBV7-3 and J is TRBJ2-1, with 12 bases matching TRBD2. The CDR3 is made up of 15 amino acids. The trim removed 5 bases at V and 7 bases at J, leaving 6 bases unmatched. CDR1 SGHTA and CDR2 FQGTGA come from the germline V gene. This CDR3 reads CASSLTSGRQNEQFF. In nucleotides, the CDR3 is TGTGCCAGCAGCCTGACTAGCGGGAGACAGAATGAGCAGTTCTTC.

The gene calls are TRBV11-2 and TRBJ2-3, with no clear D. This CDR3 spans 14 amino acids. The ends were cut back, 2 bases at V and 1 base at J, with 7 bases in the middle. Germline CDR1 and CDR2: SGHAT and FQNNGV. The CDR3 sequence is CASSLRQGTDTQYF. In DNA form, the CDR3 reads TGTGCCAGCAGCTTAAGGCAGGGCACAGATACGCAGTATTTT.

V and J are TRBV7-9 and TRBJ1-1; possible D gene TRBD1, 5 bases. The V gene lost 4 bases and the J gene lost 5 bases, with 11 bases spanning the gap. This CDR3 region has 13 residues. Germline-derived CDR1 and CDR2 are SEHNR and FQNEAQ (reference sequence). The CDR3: CASSSGVSTEAFF. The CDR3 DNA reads TGTGCCAGCAGCTCGGGGGTATCGACTGAAGCTTTCTTT. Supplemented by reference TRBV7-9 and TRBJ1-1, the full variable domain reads DTGVSQNPRHKITKRGQNVTFRCDPISEHNRLYWYRQTLGQGPEFLTYFQNEAQLEKSRLLSDRFSAERPKGSFSTLEIQRTEQGDSAMYLCASSSGVSTEAFFGQGTRLTVV.

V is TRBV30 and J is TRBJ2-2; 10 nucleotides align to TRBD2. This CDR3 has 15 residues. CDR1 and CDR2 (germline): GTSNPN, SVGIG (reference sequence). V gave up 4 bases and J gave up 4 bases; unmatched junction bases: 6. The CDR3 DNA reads TGTGCCTGGATCTCTCTAGCGGGAGCCACCGGGGAGCTGTTTTTT. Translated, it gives CAWISLAGATGELFF.

The CDR3 spells CAISGSAGVAYEQYF. The CDR3 nucleotides read TGTGCCATCAGTGGCTCAGCGGGAGTAGCCTACGAGCAGTACTTC. V usage is TRBV10-3 and J usage is TRBJ2-7; 8 nucleotides align to TRBD2. The CDR3 contains 15 residues. With 4 bases clipped from V and 2 bases from J, the junction kept 7 bases outside the gene matches. Germline-derived CDR1 and CDR2 are ENHRY and SYGVKD.

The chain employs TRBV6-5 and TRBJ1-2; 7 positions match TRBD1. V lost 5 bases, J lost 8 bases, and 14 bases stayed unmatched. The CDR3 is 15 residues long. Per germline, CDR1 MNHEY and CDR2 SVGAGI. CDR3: CASSPVVTGTDGYTF. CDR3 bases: TGTGCCAGCAGTCCCGTCGTTACAGGGACAGACGGCTACACCTTC.

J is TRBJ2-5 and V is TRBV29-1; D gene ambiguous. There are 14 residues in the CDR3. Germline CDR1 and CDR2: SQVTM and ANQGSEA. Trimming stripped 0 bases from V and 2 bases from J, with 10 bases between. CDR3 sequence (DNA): TGCAGCGTTGAAGATCCGCAGCGACAAGAGACCCAGTACTTC. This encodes CSVEDPQRQETQYF.

The CDR3 here is CASSSRTSGINEQFF. DNA of the CDR3: TGTGCCAGCAGCTCCCGGACTAGCGGGATCAATGAGCAGTTCTTC. The chain employs TRBV7-9 and TRBJ2-1; 12 bases map to TRBD2. The CDR3 has 15 residues. CDR1 is SEHNR and CDR2 is FQNEAQ in the germline V gene (reference sequence). J gave up 6 bases and V 4 bases, and 4 bases lay outside the gene matches.

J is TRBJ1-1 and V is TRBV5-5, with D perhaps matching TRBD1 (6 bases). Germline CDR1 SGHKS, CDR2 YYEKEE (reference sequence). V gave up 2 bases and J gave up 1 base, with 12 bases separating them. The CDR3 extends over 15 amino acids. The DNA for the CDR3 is TGTGCCAGCAGCTTCGCAGGGGACGGGAACACTGAAGCTTTCTTT. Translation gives CASSFAGDGNTEAFF.

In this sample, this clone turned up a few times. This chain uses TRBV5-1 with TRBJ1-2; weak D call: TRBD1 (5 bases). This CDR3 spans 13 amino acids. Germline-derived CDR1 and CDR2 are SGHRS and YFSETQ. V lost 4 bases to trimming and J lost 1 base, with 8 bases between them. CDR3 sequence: CASSPDSNYGYTF. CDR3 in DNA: TGCGCCAGCAGCCCCGACAGTAACTATGGCTACACCTTC. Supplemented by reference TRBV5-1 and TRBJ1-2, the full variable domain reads KAGVTQTPRYLIKTRGQQVTLSCSPISGHRSVSWYQQTPGQGLQFLFEYFSETQRNKGNFPGRFSGRQFSNSRSEMNVSTLELGDSALYLCASSPDSNYGYTFGSGTRLTVV.

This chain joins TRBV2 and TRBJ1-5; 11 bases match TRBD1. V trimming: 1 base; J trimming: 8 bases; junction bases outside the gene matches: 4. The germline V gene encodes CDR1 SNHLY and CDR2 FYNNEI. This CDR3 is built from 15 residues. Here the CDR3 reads CASSEGTGGAEPQHF. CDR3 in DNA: TGTGCCAGCAGTGAAGGGACAGGGGGCGCAGAGCCCCAGCATTTT.

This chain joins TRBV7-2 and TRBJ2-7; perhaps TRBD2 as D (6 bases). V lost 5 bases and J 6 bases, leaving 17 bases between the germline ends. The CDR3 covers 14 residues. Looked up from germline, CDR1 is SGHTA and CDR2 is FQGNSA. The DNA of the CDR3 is TGTGCCAGCAGCCCTGGGGGGAGTCTGCTCGAGCAGTACGTC. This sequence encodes CASSPGGSLLEQYV.